A single sample gave rise to the 21 T cell receptor beta chains below, sequenced in a study of T cells in women clearing cervical HPV infection. The data were produced by immunoSEQ multiplex PCR, yet TCRdb's version contains in-frame clones alone and is incomplete. Recorded for this sample: more than 25,000 clones. The material sequenced was blood buffy coat. These receptors were obtained from a woman between 18 and 70 years old with a cervical HPV16 infection that either progressed to CIN3+ or cleared (not recorded which).

Points on this clone: The observed sequence ends 3 residues before the CDR3 terminus, with the missing tail filled in from the germline J gene. V is TRBV2 and J is TRBJ2-2; TRBD1 matches 8 bases. The CDR3 has 14 amino acids. CDR1 and CDR2 from the germline V gene are SNHLY and FYNNEI. CDR3 residues: CASSVQGANSPLFF. CDR3 DNA (partial): TGTGCCAGCAGTGTCCAGGGGGCTAATTCACCG.

Concerning this clone: The DNA ends 3 residues before the CDR3 does, and the rest of the CDR3 is filled in from the germline J gene. The chain has TRBV5-1 and TRBJ2-1; 9 bases agree with TRBD1. Germline V CDR1 and CDR2: SGHRS, YFSETQ. This CDR3 region has 16 residues. V trimming: 4 bases; J trimming: 8 bases; junction bases outside the gene matches: 13. The CDR3 here is CASSGGGTGSWDEQFF. The covered CDR3 bases are TGCGCCAGCAGCGGAGGCGGGACAGGGTCTTGGGATGAG.

In the case of this clone: The read ends 3 residues before the CDR3 terminus; that terminus is restored from the germline J gene. The chain employs TRBV15 and TRBJ2-7; D uncertain. Germline V gives CDR1 LNHNV, CDR2 YYDKDF (reference sequence). This CDR3 region has 15 residues. V shed 0 bases and J shed 2 bases, with 11 bases lying between them. CDR3 protein: CATSRDSGNPYEQYF. The covered CDR3 bases are TGTGCCACCAGCAGAGATTCGGGTAACCCCTACGAG.

For this clone: With the read ending 3 residues before the CDR3 end, the germline J gene is used to fill in that end. The chain joins TRBV6-2 or TRBV6-3 to TRBJ2-7, with D perhaps TRBD1 (6 bases). Trimming stripped 0 bases from V and 2 bases from J, with 14 bases between. This CDR3 contains 16 residues. Germline CDR1 reads MNHEY; CDR2 reads SVGEGT. CDR3 DNA, as far as it was read: TGTGCCAGCAGTTACTCGGGGGCAGGGGACCCCTACGAG. Amino acid sequence: CASSYSGAGDPYE. The entire CDR3 protein is CASSYSGAGDPYEQYF.

This CDR3 reads CASSIESWGQGNNEQFF. The covered CDR3 bases are TGTGCCAGTAGTATTGAAAGTTGGGGACAGGGGAACAATGAG. This sequence joins TRBV19 and TRBJ2-1, with 10 bases lining up with TRBD1. The CDR3 extends 3 residues past the end of the read, so its final part is completed from the germline J gene. The CDR3 runs to 17 residues. The V gene's germline CDR1 is LNHDA and CDR2 SQIVND (reference sequence). J lost 5 bases, V lost 3 bases, and 10 bases had no gene match.

Regarding this clone: The DNA ends 3 residues before the CDR3 does, and the rest of the CDR3 is filled in from the germline J gene. The rearrangement links TRBV5-5 to TRBJ1-1; D ambiguous. CDR3 length: 15 residues. Germline V CDR1 and CDR2: SGHKS, YYEKEE (reference sequence). Trimming pared 0 bases from V and 1 base from J, leaving 10 bases between. CDR3 bases read: TGTGCCAGCAGCTTGGGATCGGCGGAGAACACTGAA. This encodes CASSLGSAENTE. The full CDR3 is CASSLGSAENTEAFF.

Concerning this clone itself: The DNA ends 3 residues before the CDR3 does, and the rest of the CDR3 is filled in from the germline J gene. The chain recombines TRBV6-2 or TRBV6-3 with TRBJ2-7, with 7 bases aligning to TRBD2. Germline V gene sequence: CDR1 MNHEY, CDR2 SVGEGT. The CDR3 consists of 14 residues. The ends lost 2 bases at V and 0 bases at J; junction bases unmatched: 1. CDR3 DNA (partial): TGTGCCAGCAGTTACCGGACTAGCTCCTACGAG. Translation: CASSYRTSSYE. The full CDR3 protein reads CASSYRTSSYEQYF.

As for this clone: Sequencing ends 3 residues short of the CDR3 end; the germline J gene provides the rest. J is TRBJ1-2 and V is TRBV5-1; 9 bases line up with TRBD1. This CDR3 has 14 amino acids. Germline loops: CDR1 SGHRS, CDR2 YFSETQ. The CDR3 spells CASSPPGQGSGYTF. CDR3 bases read: TGCGCCAGCAGCCCCCCGGGACAGGGAAGCGGC. Full variable domain (missing parts from reference TRBV5-1 and TRBJ1-2): KAGVTQTPRYLIKTRGQQVTLSCSPISGHRSVSWYQQTPGQGLQFLFEYFSETQRNKGNFPGRFSGRQFSNSRSEMNVSTLELGDSALYLCASSPPGQGSGYTFGSGTRLTVV.

Turning to this clone: The read ends 3 residues shy of where the CDR3 ends; the end is completed using the germline J gene. The rearrangement joins TRBV7-2 to TRBJ1-2, with D hard to call. Germline CDR1 and CDR2: SGHTA and FQGNSA. There are 15 residues in the CDR3. The DNA read from the CDR3 is TGTGCCAGCAGCCTACAGACTACAGTCTCCTACGAC. Its translation: CASSLQTTVSYD. The entire CDR3 protein reads CASSLQTTVSYDYTF.

On this clone: The read halts 3 residues ahead of the CDR3 end, with the missing end drawn from the germline J gene. The V and J genes are TRBV30 and TRBJ1-6; D remains ambiguous. Germline loops: CDR1 GTSNPN, CDR2 SVGIG (reference sequence). The CDR3 contains 14 residues. Trimming left V 5 bases short and J 1 base short, with 9 bases between. This CDR3 reads CAWAGGSYNSPLHF. The CDR3 bases that were read are TGTGCCTGGGCAGGAGGATCCTATAATTCACCC.

A remark on this clone: Read data end 3 residues before the CDR3 end; the end is taken from the germline J gene. The chain combines TRBV5-4 with TRBJ2-2, with 9 bases that match TRBD1. Germline lookup yields CDR1 SGHNT and CDR2 YYREEE (reference sequence). V lost 0 bases and J lost 4; bases outside the gene matches: 4. CDR3 length: 16 residues. This CDR3 reads CASSLARGQGTGELFF. The part of the CDR3 DNA that was read is TGTGCCAGCAGCTTGGCTCGGGGACAGGGCACCGGGGAG.

As regards this clone: The read ends 3 residues before the CDR3 terminus; that terminus is restored from the germline J gene. The chain joins TRBV15 to TRBJ2-3, with TRBD1 identical over 8 bases. The CDR3 covers 15 residues. CDR1 is LNHNV and CDR2 is YYDKDF in the germline V gene (reference sequence). V shed 3 bases, J shed 0 bases, and the junction held 2 bases outside the gene matches. The DNA read from the CDR3 is TGTGCCACCAGCAGCCGGACAGGGAGCACAGATACG. Its translation: CATSSRTGSTDT. In full, the CDR3 is CATSSRTGSTDTQYF.

About this clone: Sequencing ends 3 residues short of the CDR3 end; the germline J gene provides the rest. V gene TRBV5-6 combines with J gene TRBJ1-5; 7 bases match TRBD1. The germline gives CDR1 SGHDT, CDR2 YYEEEE. V shed 3 bases and J 6 bases; nucleotides not matched to a gene: 6. The CDR3 covers 14 residues. CDR3 amino acids: CASSSTSGGQPQHF. CDR3 DNA, as far as it was read: TGTGCCAGCAGCTCCACCTCAGGGGGTCAGCCC. Full variable domain (rest looked up from reference TRBV5-6 and TRBJ1-5): DAGVTQSPTHLIKTRGQQVTLRCSPKSGHDTVSWYQQALGQGPQFIFQYYEEEERQRGNFPDRFSGHQFPNYSSELNVNALLLGDSALYLCASSSTSGGQPQHFGDGTRLSIL.

This clone is medium-sized by frequency. Read data end 3 residues before the CDR3 end; the end is taken from the germline J gene. This chain uses TRBV20-1 with TRBJ2-3; D is uncertain. Germline assignment: CDR1 DFQATT and CDR2 SNEGSKA (reference sequence). The CDR3 loop spans 13 amino acids. Trimming pared 4 bases from V and 2 bases from J, leaving 10 bases between. The CDR3: CSAIVGSTDTQYF. CDR3 DNA, as far as it was read: TGCAGTGCTATTGTTGGCTCCACAGATACG.

Comments on this clone: The DNA ends 3 residues before the CDR3 does, and the rest of the CDR3 is filled in from the germline J gene. The chain joins TRBV19 to TRBJ1-4; the match to TRBD1 covers 8 bases. After removal of 6 bases from V and 0 bases from J, the junction contained 6 bases not matched to a gene. The germline V gene encodes CDR1 LNHDA and CDR2 SQIVND (reference sequence). This CDR3 has 16 amino acids. Incomplete CDR3 DNA: TGTGCCAGTAGGGGGGACAGGCGTGCAACTAATGAAAAA. It translates to CASRGDRRATNEK. The whole CDR3 sequence is CASRGDRRATNEKLFF.

Comments on this clone: Read coverage stops 3 residues before the CDR3 terminus; the germline J gene supplies the remainder. V usage is TRBV5-4 and J usage is TRBJ2-7, with D possibly being TRBD1 (6 bases). Germline CDR1 reads SGHNT; CDR2 reads YYREEE (reference sequence). The length of the CDR3 is 13 residues. The V end lost 4 bases, the J end lost 3 bases, and 11 bases lay between the germline ends. The sequenced part of the CDR3 DNA is TGTGCCAGCAGCATGGACAGAATCTACGAG. Its protein is CASSMDRIYE. In full, the CDR3 reads CASSMDRIYEQYF.

Partial CDR3 DNA: TGTGCCAGCAGCTCGACAGGGGGCGGTGGT. Protein product: CASSSTGGGG. The complete CDR3 reads CASSSTGGGGQYF. The chain is built from TRBV7-3 and TRBJ2-4; TRBD1 aligns across 10 bases. From the germline J gene comes the end of the CDR3, since the read stops 3 residues before it. The germline gives CDR1 SGHTA, CDR2 FQGTGA. The CDR3 covers 13 residues. Using reference TRBV7-3 and TRBJ2-4 for the parts outside the CDR3, the full variable domain is GAGVSQTPSNKVTEKGKYVELRCDPISGHTALYWYRQSLGQGPEFLIYFQGTGAADDSGLPNDRFFAVRPEGSVSTLKIQRTERGDSAVYLCASSSTGGGGQYFGAGTRLSVL.

Of note for this clone: The read comes to an end 3 residues before the CDR3 does, leaving the germline J gene to fill in the end. The chain combines TRBV15 with TRBJ2-7; TRBD1 might be the D (5 bases). Deletions cut 1 base from V and 2 bases from J, with 15 bases between. The length of the CDR3 is 16 residues. CDR1 and CDR2 from the germline V gene are LNHNV and YYDKDF (reference sequence). CDR3 sequence: CATSRALEGATYEQYF. CDR3 DNA (partial): TGTGCCACCAGCAGAGCTCTAGAAGGGGCTACCTACGAG.

The CDR3 protein is CAWSVGGGSDTYTF. The DNA read from the CDR3 is TGTGCCTGGAGTGTCGGCGGGGGATCAGATACC. The chain uses TRBV30 and TRBJ1-2, with TRBD1 as a possible D gene (5 bases). The sequence runs out 3 residues before the end of the CDR3; the remainder is reconstructed from the germline J gene. There are 14 residues in the CDR3. Per germline, CDR1 GTSNPN and CDR2 SVGIG (reference sequence).

Regarding this clone: The CDR3 end is not reached by the read, which stops 3 residues before it; the germline J gene fills it in. This chain connects TRBV12-3 or TRBV12-4 to TRBJ1-4; no reliable D call. The CDR3 is made up of 15 amino acids. Trimming pared 2 bases from V and 5 bases from J, leaving 12 bases between. The sequenced CDR3 bases are TGTGCCAGCAGTTTACACAATAAACGAAATGAAAAA. It encodes CASSLHNKRNEK. The whole CDR3 protein reads CASSLHNKRNEKLFF.

In the case of this clone: Read data end 3 residues before the CDR3 end; the end is taken from the germline J gene. The V gene is TRBV7-8, the J gene TRBJ2-2; 11 bases agree with TRBD1. The CDR3 contains 15 residues. Germline V lookup: CDR1 SGHVS, CDR2 FQNEAQ. The CDR3 sequence: CASSSGTGGVSPLFF. The sequenced part of the CDR3 DNA is TGTGCCAGCAGCTCCGGGACAGGGGGTGTTTCACCG.